One sample yielded the 21 T cell receptor beta chains listed below, sequenced in a study of blood T cell repertoires in COVID-19. Here immunoSEQ multiplex PCR was the method, and the copy in TCRdb shows in-frame clones only, minus some. The data hold around 470,000 clones, with 75% to 90% observed a single time. Sequenced sample: peripheral blood. These receptors were collected from a young man with COVID-19, enrolled during active disease.

This clone was observed a single time. V usage is TRBV28 and J usage is TRBJ2-3; D might be TRBD2 (6 bases). The CDR3 has 14 residues. Trimming left V 6 bases short and J 4 bases short, with 14 bases between. Germline-derived CDR1 and CDR2 are MDHEN and SYDVKM. The CDR3 sequence is CASSVSGLSDTQYF. DNA of the CDR3: TGTGCCAGCAGCGTCAGCGGGCTGTCAGATACGCAGTATTTT.

The DNA for the CDR3 is TGTGCCAGCAGTTTACCACAGGGAGGGAAGCCCTACGAGCAGTACTTC. Protein sequence: CASSLPQGGKPYEQYF. The V and J genes are TRBV27 and TRBJ2-7; tentative D call: TRBD2 (7 bases). This CDR3 has 16 amino acids. V dropped 2 bases and J dropped 2 bases, with 16 bases sitting between them. The germline V gene has CDR1 MNHEY and CDR2 SMNVEV (reference sequence).

This chain links TRBV18 with TRBJ2-7; 9 nucleotides agree with TRBD1. The CDR3 covers 15 residues. Trimming at V came to 6 bases and at J to 0 bases, leaving 6 bases not matched to a gene. Germline CDR1 reads KGHSH; CDR2 reads LQKENI. The CDR3 region has the DNA TGTGCCAGCTCGCCAGCGGGACAGGGCTCCTACGAGCAGTACTTC. Its protein is CASSPAGQGSYEQYF.

The chain recombines TRBV9 with TRBJ1-1; D is unresolved. Germline-derived CDR1 and CDR2 are SGDLS and YYNGEE. Trimming took off 4 bases at V and 1 base at J, with 14 bases between the two ends. This CDR3 has 15 amino acids. The CDR3 DNA is TGTGCCAGCAGCCCTCCGGCTGGGAGGAACACTGAAGCTTTCTTT. Amino acid sequence: CASSPPAGRNTEAFF.

This clone was counted a single time. The chain carries TRBV5-4 and TRBJ2-5; TRBD2 matches 10 bases. Trimming removed 5 bases from V and 4 bases from J; junction bases left unmatched: 5. The CDR3 length is 14 residues. Looked up from germline, CDR1 is SGHNT and CDR2 is YYREEE (reference sequence). The CDR3 DNA is TGTGCCAGCAGTTCTAGCGGGAGATCAGAGACCCAGTACTTC. This translates into CASSSSGRSETQYF.

The gene calls are TRBV6-6 and TRBJ2-7, with D perhaps matching TRBD1 (6 bases). This CDR3 has 13 amino acids. Deletions cut 6 bases from V and 6 bases from J, with 15 bases between. The germline gives CDR1 MNHNY, CDR2 SVGAGI (reference sequence). CDR3 sequence: CASRAGPRGEQYF. The CDR3 DNA reads TGTGCCAGCAGGGCCGGGCCCAGGGGCGAGCAGTACTTC.

The chain uses TRBV9 and TRBJ2-3; 9 bases match TRBD2. The CDR3 covers 15 residues. Germline lookup yields CDR1 SGDLS and CDR2 YYNGEE. The V gene end was trimmed by 5 bases and the J gene end by 3 bases; junction bases not matched to a gene: 7. The CDR3 sequence: CASRPIAGVTDTQYF. Here the CDR3 DNA reads TGTGCCAGCAGACCAATAGCGGGAGTAACAGATACGCAGTATTTT.

The chain is built from TRBV9 and TRBJ1-2; 7 nucleotides line up with TRBD1. Germline assignment: CDR1 SGDLS and CDR2 YYNGEE. The junction had 5 bases not matched to a gene; V was cut back by 0 bases and J by 3 bases. The CDR3 length is 15 residues. CDR3 region: CASSVEGQIDYGYTF. For the CDR3, the DNA is TGTGCCAGCAGCGTAGAGGGACAGATTGACTATGGCTACACCTTC.

The V call is TRBV2, the J call TRBJ1-4; D not certain. This CDR3 is built from 13 residues. Trimming left V 2 bases short and J 7 bases short, with 8 bases between. CDR1 and CDR2 (germline): SNHLY, FYNNEI. The CDR3 here is CASSEPGSEKLFF. As DNA, the CDR3 is TGTGCCAGCAGTGAACCCGGGAGTGAAAAACTGTTTTTT.

This chain connects TRBV7-8 to TRBJ2-1, with D possibly TRBD1 on 5 matching bases. The CDR3 totals 16 residues. The germline V gene encodes CDR1 SGHVS and CDR2 FQNEAQ. The germline V and J ends were trimmed by 1 base and 2 bases, with 12 bases remaining between them. CDR3 in amino acids: CASSLGASRAYNEQFF. The DNA of the CDR3 is TGTGCCAGCAGCTTAGGGGCCTCCAGGGCCTACAATGAGCAGTTCTTC.

The chain joins TRBV5-1 to TRBJ2-2, with 10 nucleotides matching TRBD1. The V and J ends lost 5 bases and 6 bases, in that order; junction bases with no gene match: 10. The germline gives CDR1 SGHRS, CDR2 YFSETQ. The CDR3 runs 16 residues. The CDR3 region has the DNA TGCGCCAGCAGTTACTGGACAGGGGGAAGGGCCGGGGAGCTGTTTTTT. It specifies CASSYWTGGRAGELFF.

The V gene is TRBV10-1, the J gene TRBJ1-6; 7 bases agree with TRBD1. Looked up from germline, CDR1 is WNHNN and CDR2 is SYGVQD (reference sequence). Trimming at V came to 9 bases and at J to 2 bases, leaving 16 bases not matched to a gene. The CDR3 length is 18 residues. As DNA, the CDR3 is TGCGCCAGTCCGGTCACCTACAGGGGTTTCCCCTATAATTCACCCCTCCACTTT. Translated, it gives CASPVTYRGFPYNSPLHF.

This chain connects TRBV6-4 to TRBJ2-1; the match to TRBD1 covers 7 bases. CDR1 MRHNA and CDR2 SNTAGT come from the germline V gene. V lost 6 bases to trimming and J lost 3 bases; unmatched junction nucleotides: 5. The CDR3 loop spans 14 amino acids. CDR3 in DNA: TGTGCCAGCAGCCCTAGACAGGGCTACAATGAGCAGTTCTTC. It codes for CASSPRQGYNEQFF.

The chain links TRBV7-9 to TRBJ1-5; TRBD1 matches 12 bases. V lost 5 bases and J lost 6; bases outside the gene matches: 5. CDR3 size: 15 residues. Germline V gene sequence: CDR1 SEHNR, CDR2 FQNEAQ (reference sequence). This CDR3 is CASSPGQGASQPQHF. The CDR3, as DNA: TGTGCCAGCAGCCCGGGACAGGGGGCGAGTCAGCCCCAGCATTTT.

The chain employs TRBV7-9 and TRBJ2-3; possibly TRBD2 for D (5 bases). This CDR3 spans 15 amino acids. CDR1 and CDR2 (germline): SEHNR, FQNEAQ (reference sequence). The V and J ends lost 6 bases and 0 bases respectively, with 13 bases between them. DNA for the CDR3: TGTGCCAGCAGGTTGACGGGGTTGAGCACAGATACGCAGTATTTT. It specifies CASRLTGLSTDTQYF.

This clone was observed a single time. This rearrangement joins TRBV6-5 to TRBJ1-2; D is unresolved. This CDR3 is built from 12 residues. Germline CDR1 MNHEY, CDR2 SVGAGI. Trimming took off 6 bases at V and 3 bases at J, with 8 bases between the two ends. CDR3 nucleotides: TGTGCCAGCAGGCGTATTGACTATGGCTACACCTTC. Its translation: CASRRIDYGYTF.

The V gene is TRBV13, the J gene TRBJ2-7, with D maybe TRBD2 (6 bases). There are 13 residues in the CDR3. Trimming stripped 5 bases from V and 7 bases from J, with 15 bases between. Germline V gene sequence: CDR1 PRHDT, CDR2 FYEKMQ (reference sequence). The CDR3 DNA follows: TGTGCCAGCAGCCCCCGGGACTCTCCGGAGCAGTACTTC. Amino acid sequence: CASSPRDSPEQYF. Full variable domain (outside the CDR3, taken from reference TRBV13 and TRBJ2-7): AAGVIQSPRHLIKEKRETATLKCYPIPRHDTVYWYQQGPGQDPQFLISFYEKMQSDKGSIPDRFSAQQFSDYHSELNMSSLELGDSALYFCASSPRDSPEQYFGPGTRLTVT.

The V call is TRBV7-9, the J call TRBJ2-7; TRBD2 matches at 9 bases. Germline-derived CDR1 and CDR2 are SEHNR and FQNEAQ (reference sequence). The junction had 8 bases not matched to a gene; V was cut back by 5 bases and J by 3 bases. The CDR3 loop spans 15 amino acids. CDR3 in amino acids: CASSRERGASYEQYF. DNA of the CDR3: TGTGCCAGCAGCCGAGAGCGGGGGGCTAGCTACGAGCAGTACTTC.

The rearrangement links TRBV9 to TRBJ2-3; 7 positions match TRBD2. V trimming: 0 bases; J trimming: 1 base; junction bases outside the gene matches: 5. Per germline, CDR1 SGDLS and CDR2 YYNGEE. The CDR3 covers 16 residues. The CDR3 loop reads CASSVGGAGGTDTQYF. Written as DNA, the CDR3 is TGTGCCAGCAGCGTAGGAGGGGCGGGAGGCACAGATACGCAGTATTTT.

In the case of this clone: This sample also contains other DNA sequences that code for the same CDR3. The chain is built from TRBV19 and TRBJ2-7; D is possibly TRBD1 (5 bases). Germline V gene sequence: CDR1 LNHDA, CDR2 SQIVND (reference sequence). The CDR3 runs to 15 residues. Between the trimmed V and J ends, which lost 3 bases and 5 bases, there was a span of 17 bases. The CDR3 loop is CASSIRAGSRNEQYF. Written as DNA, the CDR3 is TGTGCCAGTAGTATCCGTGCAGGGTCTCGAAACGAGCAGTACTTC.

A few counts support this clone. The chain combines TRBV6-1 with TRBJ2-7, with D uncertain. The CDR3 extends over 13 amino acids. Germline CDR1 MNHNS, CDR2 SASEGT. V was clipped by 3 bases and J by 5 bases, with 11 bases between them. CDR3 nucleotide sequence: TGTGCCAGCAGTGACGGCCTAGAAGACGAGCAGTACTTC. Its translation: CASSDGLEDEQYF.